This record looks at one TCR beta chain sequence and its context. Its antigen is currently not known. One base away there is no much larger clone; base qualities are not given. These data are taken from a study of identifying expanded T cells in peripheral blood (dated by TCRdb to the late 2010s). Regarding the study in general: Four technical replicates, made by sequencing separate aliquots from the same pool of genomic DNA, were compared pairwise. The investigation overall reported the following: The binomial model flagged around 1.3 differentially abundant clones between technical replicates, compared with about 15 over about two weeks and about 20 over approximately four weeks. For all healthy donors, the variance in clone template counts between roughly 2-week samples rose significantly as total template count increased. The authors expected that biological variance in healthy repertoires might rise further over much longer intervals, such as months to years. The beta-binomial model significantly reduced the number of clones called differentially abundant and the false-positive rate across all healthy-donor time intervals.

From its cysteine to its phenylalanine, the CDR3 spans 15 amino acids. Just CDR3 DNA is preserved here, 45 bases in frame from base 1. V was cut back by 2 bases and J by 5 bases, leaving a gap of 15 bases between them. Taken from the germline V gene (reference sequence), the CDR1 and CDR2 loops are MNHEY and SMNVEV. TCRbeta CDR3 regions were profiled by bias-controlled multiplex PCR amplification of genomic DNA with the immunoSEQ Assay. Regarding the original processing steps: To quantify the absolute abundance of each unique TCRbeta CDR3 region, the sequences were collapsed and filtered. Differential abundance was assessed using a binomial (Fisher-equivalent) model and a beta-binomial model in which time-dependent variance fitted from healthy donors was added. Clones with fewer than 5 combined templates were removed, and a clone was called differentially abundant if the clone's Benjamini-Hochberg FDR was below 0.01. Using the form v = (b*log(k)+a)^2, the beta-binomial variance was modeled as a function of the total template count across the two samples. TCRdb provides this immuneACCESS table in a form limited to in-frame rearrangements. Some clones are lacking; in checked studies, under half of them reflect an unresolved V gene, and why the rest are absent is not known. V and J calls and clone size are as listed in that table; D and trimming were resolved from the DNA. For this sample the table gives around 94,000 clones, of which around 83% were detected only once. The leading ten clones occupy 3.5% to 5.5% of the sample.

No immune events, such as infections, were documented for the healthy donors during the collection period. Time-dependent variance in a beta-binomial model of T-cell clone differential abundance was calibrated using healthy-donor blood repertoires as a training cohort. The training cohort comprised some 10 healthy donors, 3 female and 7 male. Donor ages ranged from 29 to 64 years, with an average of around 43 years. Whole blood from each healthy donor was obtained from a commercial supplier and was collected at three time points about 15 days apart. For immunosequencing, genomic DNA was extracted from unsorted whole blood.

The receptor was derived from a person aged 18-70 years in good health. The sequence joins TRBV27 to TRBJ1-1; TRBD1 is perhaps the D gene, given 5 matching bases. The source material was blood. The DNA is as follows: TGTGCCAGCAGTTTAGACCCCGGGACCTGGACTGAAGCTTTCTTT. This gives the protein CASSLDPGTWTEAFF.